The T cell receptor (beta chain) described here comes from a study of CD8 T cells in Susac syndrome. CDR1 is DFQATT and CDR2 is SNEGSKA in the germline V gene (reference sequence). The ends were cut back, 0 bases at V and 8 bases at J, with 19 bases in the middle. The CDR3 spans 15 residues. An amount of RNA that ranged from about 0.45 to 1 ug was reverse transcribed with random hexamers. The authors amplified TCR beta CDR3 across 54 Vbeta and 13 Jbeta using immunoSEQ multiplex PCR. A single record per CDR3 protein comes from TCRdb applying MiXCR to the immunoSEQ multiplex PCR reads. The sample holds 40,000 to 55,000 distinct CDR3 sequences, around 93% seen once. Sequencing targeted TCR beta in blood CD8+ and CD4+ T cells. Negative magnetic isolation gave CD8+ and CD4+ cells; FACS enriched CD8+ TEMRA.

Sequencing input: CD8+ T cells from PBMCs. This receptor was obtained from a human donor with multiple sclerosis. This chain links TRBV20-1 with TRBJ1-2; D remains unclear. In DNA, the CDR3 is TGCAGTGCTAGAGATCTGACGGACTGGGAAGGGGGCTACACCTTC. Encoded protein: CSARDLTDWEGGYTF.